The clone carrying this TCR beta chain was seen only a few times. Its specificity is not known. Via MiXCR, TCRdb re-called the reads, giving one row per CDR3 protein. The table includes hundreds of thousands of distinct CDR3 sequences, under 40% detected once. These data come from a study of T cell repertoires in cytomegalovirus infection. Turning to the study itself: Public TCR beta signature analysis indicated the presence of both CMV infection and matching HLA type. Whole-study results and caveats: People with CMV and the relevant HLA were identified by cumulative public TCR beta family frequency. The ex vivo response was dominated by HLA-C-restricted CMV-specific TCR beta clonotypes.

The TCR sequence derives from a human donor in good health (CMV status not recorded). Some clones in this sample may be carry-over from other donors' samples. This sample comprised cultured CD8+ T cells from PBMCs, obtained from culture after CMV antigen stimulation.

CDR3 sequence (DNA): TGTGCCAGTGGACGCCCGAACACTGAAGCTTTCTTT. Its translation is CASGRPNTEAFF. This chain links TRBV19 with TRBJ1-1; D unresolved. The germline gives CDR1 LNHDA, CDR2 SQIVND (reference sequence). CDR3 length equals 12 residues. With 8 bases removed from V and 1 base from J, the gap between germline ends came to 8 bases.